This T cell receptor beta chain is drawn from a study of CD8+CD57+ T cells in acquired aplastic anemia. Genomic DNA templated the TCR beta VDJ and CDR3 profiling. TCRdb analysed the reads with MiXCR anew, one entry per CDR3 protein. Among fewer than 200,000 distinct CDR3 sequences listed, over 55% were seen once. This clonotype was detected only a few times. The V end was cut by 1 base, the J end by 0 bases, with 1 base between. The V gene's germline CDR1 is SGHTA and CDR2 FQGTGA. The CDR3 has 12 residues. Patients included in sequencing had previously demonstrated CD8+CD57+ cell expansion by flow cytometry.

Sequences were obtained from sorted CD4+, CD8+, or CD8+CD57+ T cells (not recorded which) from PBMCs. The V and J genes are TRBV7-3 and TRBJ2-7; D is unclear. This sequence was found in a human donor with aplastic anemia. The CDR3 loop reads CASSLNSYEQYF. For the CDR3, the DNA is TGTGCCAGCAGCTTAAACTCCTACGAGCAGTACTTC.